This T cell receptor (beta chain) is from a study of blood T cells in healthy people across ages. About the research overall: Per two T cells, template switching captured roughly one barcoded beta molecule. Overall study findings and caveats: Long-lived donors carried more naive CD4+ cells and greater diversity than aged donors. Diversity estimates drawn from one million T cells were deemed underestimates.

It was with a sample-barcoded 5' primer and a J-beta primer mix that a second PCR of about 7 to 12 cycles was run. TCRdb recomputed calls from the 5' RACE reads with MiXCR, one row per CDR3 protein. The sample has about 1.5 million distinct CDR3 sequences, less than 45% seen once. Of note for this clonotype: The antigen is not known.

The sequence derives from a woman aged 18-29 years in good health. The source material was blood.

The CDR3 reads CSAKTRWFEQYF. CDR3 nucleotide sequence: TGCAGTGCTAAAACTAGGTGGTTCGAGCAGTACTTC. The V gene is TRBV20-1, the J gene TRBJ2-5; D is perhaps TRBD2 (5 bases). Near its end, the DNA agrees better with TRBJ2-7, so the J call may be wrong. Germline-derived CDR1 and CDR2 are DFQATT and SNEGSKA (reference sequence). CDR3 size: 12 residues.